This TCR beta chain was identified during a study of blood T cell repertoires in COVID-19. Study as a whole: Sites in the United States, Italy and Spain provided acute and convalescent COVID-19 samples.

The assay was immunoSEQ multiplex PCR, and TCRdb's table has in-frame clones only and misses some. The data contain 260,000 or so clones, nearly 90% of them singletons. The CDR3 extends over 18 amino acids. J gave up 0 bases and V 6 bases, and 14 bases lay outside the gene matches. Germline-derived CDR1 and CDR2 are MNHEY and SVGEGT. The sequencing sample was made of peripheral blood. This receptor was identified in a human donor in a cohort sampled during active COVID-19. V is TRBV6-2 or TRBV6-3 and J is TRBJ2-7; 10 bases are shared with TRBD2. The CDR3 protein is CASSLIAGGAPSSYEQYF. CDR3 bases: TGTGCCAGCAGCCTCATAGCGGGGGGCGCCCCGAGCTCCTACGAGCAGTACTTC.